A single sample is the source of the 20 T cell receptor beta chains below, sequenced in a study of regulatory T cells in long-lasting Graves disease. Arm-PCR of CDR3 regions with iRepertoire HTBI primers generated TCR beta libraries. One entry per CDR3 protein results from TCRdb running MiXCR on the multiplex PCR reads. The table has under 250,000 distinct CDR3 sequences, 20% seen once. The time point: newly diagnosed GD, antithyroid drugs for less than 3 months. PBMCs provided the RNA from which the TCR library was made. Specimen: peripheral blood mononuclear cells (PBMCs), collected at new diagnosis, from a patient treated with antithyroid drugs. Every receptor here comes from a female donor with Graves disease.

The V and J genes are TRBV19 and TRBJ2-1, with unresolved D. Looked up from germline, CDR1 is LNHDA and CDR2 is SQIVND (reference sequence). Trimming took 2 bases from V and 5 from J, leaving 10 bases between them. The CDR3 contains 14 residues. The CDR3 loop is CASSIRERHNEQFF. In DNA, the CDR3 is TGTGCCAGTAGTATAAGGGAACGTCACAATGAGCAGTTCTTC.

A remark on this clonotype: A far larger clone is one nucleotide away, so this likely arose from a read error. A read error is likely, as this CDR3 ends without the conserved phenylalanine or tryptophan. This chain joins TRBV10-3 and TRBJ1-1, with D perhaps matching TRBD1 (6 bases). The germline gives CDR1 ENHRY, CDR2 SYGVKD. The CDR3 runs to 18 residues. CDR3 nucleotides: TGTGCCAGCAGTTTGGGCTCACCTTTGGACAGAAAGAACACTGAAGCTTTCCTT. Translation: CASSLGSPLDRKNTEAFL.

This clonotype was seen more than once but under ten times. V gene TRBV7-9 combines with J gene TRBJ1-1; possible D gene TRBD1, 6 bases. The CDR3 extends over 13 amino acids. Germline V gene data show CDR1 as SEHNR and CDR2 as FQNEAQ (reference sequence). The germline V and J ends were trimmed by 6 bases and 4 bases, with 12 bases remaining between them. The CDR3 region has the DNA TGTGCCAGCAGTTTGGGGGCGGGCACTGAAGCTTTCTTT. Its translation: CASSLGAGTEAFF.

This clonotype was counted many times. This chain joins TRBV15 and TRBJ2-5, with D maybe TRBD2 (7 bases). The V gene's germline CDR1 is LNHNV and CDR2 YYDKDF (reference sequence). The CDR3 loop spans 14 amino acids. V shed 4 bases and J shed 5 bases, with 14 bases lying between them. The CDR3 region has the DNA TGTGCCACCAGCATCCGGGGGGCTGGGGAGACCCAGTACTTC. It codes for CATSIRGAGETQYF.

This chain's CDR3 is CASSFGLAGGRAETQYF. The CDR3 coding sequence is TGTGCCAGCAGCTTCGGACTAGCGGGGGGGCGAGCGGAGACCCAGTACTTC. The chain combines TRBV11-2 with TRBJ2-5; 15 nucleotides align to TRBD2. The CDR3 is 17 amino acids. With V trimmed by 3 bases and J by 5 bases, 7 bases remained unmatched. Germline V gives CDR1 SGHAT, CDR2 FQNNGV.

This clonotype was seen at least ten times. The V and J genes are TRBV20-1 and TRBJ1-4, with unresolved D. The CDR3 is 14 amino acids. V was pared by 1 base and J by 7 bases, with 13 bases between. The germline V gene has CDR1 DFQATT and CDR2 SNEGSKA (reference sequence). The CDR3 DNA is TGCAGTGCTAGAGGAGGGTGGGGAAGTGAAAAACTGTTTTTT. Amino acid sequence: CSARGGWGSEKLFF.

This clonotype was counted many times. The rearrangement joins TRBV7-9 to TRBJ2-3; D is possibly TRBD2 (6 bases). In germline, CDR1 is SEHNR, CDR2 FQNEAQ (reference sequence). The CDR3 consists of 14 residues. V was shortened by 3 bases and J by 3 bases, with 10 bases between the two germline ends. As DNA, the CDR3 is TGTGCCAGCAGCTTGGAGGGACTTACAGATACGCAGTATTTT. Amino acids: CASSLEGLTDTQYF.

In DNA, the CDR3 is TGTGCCAGCTCACCACCAACGGACTATGGCTACACCTTC. As protein: CASSPPTDYGYTF. The gene calls are TRBV18 and TRBJ1-2; D is unclear. This CDR3 has 13 amino acids. Germline assignment: CDR1 KGHSH and CDR2 LQKENI. V lost 0 bases and J 3 bases, leaving 5 bases between the germline ends. Full variable domain (outside the CDR3, taken from reference TRBV18 and TRBJ1-2): NAGVMQNPRHLVRRRGQEARLRCSPMKGHSHVYWYRQLPEEGLKFMVYLQKENIIDESGMPKERFSAEFPKEGPSILRIQQVVRGDSAAYFCASSPPTDYGYTFGSGTRLTVV.

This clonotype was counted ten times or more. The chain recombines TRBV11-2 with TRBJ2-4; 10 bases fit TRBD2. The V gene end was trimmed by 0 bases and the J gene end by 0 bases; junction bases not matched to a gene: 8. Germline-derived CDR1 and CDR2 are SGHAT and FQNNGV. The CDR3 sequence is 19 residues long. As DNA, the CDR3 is TGTGCCAGCAGCTTAGATAATCTAGCGGGAGTGGTAGCCAAAAACATTCAGTACTTC. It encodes CASSLDNLAGVVAKNIQYF.

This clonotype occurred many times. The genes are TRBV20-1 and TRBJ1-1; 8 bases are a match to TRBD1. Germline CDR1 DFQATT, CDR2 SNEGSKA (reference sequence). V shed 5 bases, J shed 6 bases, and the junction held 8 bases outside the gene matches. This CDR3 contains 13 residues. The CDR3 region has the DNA TGCAGTGCTGGGGCCGACAGGGGCGCTGAAGCTTTCTTT. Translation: CSAGADRGAEAFF.

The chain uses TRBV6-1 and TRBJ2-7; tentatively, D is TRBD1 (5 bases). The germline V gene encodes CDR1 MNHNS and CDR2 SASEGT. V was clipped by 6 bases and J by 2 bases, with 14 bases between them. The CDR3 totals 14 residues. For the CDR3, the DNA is TGTGCCAGCAGCCAGGGCCCCGGTACCTACGAGCAGTACTTC. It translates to CASSQGPGTYEQYF.

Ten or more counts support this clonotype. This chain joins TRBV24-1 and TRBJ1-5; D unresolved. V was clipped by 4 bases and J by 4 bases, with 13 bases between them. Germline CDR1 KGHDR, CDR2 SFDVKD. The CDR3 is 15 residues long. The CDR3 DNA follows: TGTGCCACCAGTGACCAAAACAGCTTAAATCAGCCCCAGCATTTT. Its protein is CATSDQNSLNQPQHF.

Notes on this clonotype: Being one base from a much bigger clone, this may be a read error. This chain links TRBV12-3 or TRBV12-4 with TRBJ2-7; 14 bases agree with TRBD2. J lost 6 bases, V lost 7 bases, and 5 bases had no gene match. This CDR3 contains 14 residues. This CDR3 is CASKPGTSGGEQYF. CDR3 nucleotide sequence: TGTGCCAGCAAGCCCGGGACTAGCGGGGGCGAGCAGTACTTC.

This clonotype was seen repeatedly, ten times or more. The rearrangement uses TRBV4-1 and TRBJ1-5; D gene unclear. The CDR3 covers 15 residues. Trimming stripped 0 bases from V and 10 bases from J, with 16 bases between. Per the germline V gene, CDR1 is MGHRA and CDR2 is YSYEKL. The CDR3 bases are TGCGCCAGCAGCCAAGATAACGACCCGGATCTTCCCCAGCATTTT. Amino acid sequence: CASSQDNDPDLPQHF.

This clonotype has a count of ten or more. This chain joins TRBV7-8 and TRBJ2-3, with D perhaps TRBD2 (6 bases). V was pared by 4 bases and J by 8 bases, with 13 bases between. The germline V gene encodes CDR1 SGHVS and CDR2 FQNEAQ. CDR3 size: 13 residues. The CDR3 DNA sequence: TGTGCCAGCAGCTGGGAGGAGACCCCTACGCAGTATTTT. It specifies CASSWEETPTQYF.

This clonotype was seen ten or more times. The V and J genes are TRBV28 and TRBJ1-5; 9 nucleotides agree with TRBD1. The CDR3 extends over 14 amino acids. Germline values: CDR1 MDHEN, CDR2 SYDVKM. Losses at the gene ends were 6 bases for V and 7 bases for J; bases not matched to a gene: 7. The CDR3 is CASRATGGRQPQHF. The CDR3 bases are TGTGCCAGCAGAGCCACAGGGGGCAGACAGCCCCAGCATTTT.

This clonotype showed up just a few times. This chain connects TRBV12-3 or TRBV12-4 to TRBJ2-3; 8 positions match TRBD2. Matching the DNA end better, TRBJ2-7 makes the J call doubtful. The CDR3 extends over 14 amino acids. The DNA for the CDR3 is TGTGCCAGCAGTCAGGGACTAGTAGGCTACGAGCAGTACTTC. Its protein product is CASSQGLVGYEQYF.

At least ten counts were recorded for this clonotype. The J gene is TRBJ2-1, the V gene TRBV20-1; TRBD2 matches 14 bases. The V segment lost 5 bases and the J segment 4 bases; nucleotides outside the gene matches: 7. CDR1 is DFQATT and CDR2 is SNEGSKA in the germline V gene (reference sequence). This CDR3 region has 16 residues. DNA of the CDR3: TGCAGTGCTGTCCCGGGACTAGCGGGGGCTTACAATGAGCAGTTCTTC. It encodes CSAVPGLAGAYNEQFF.

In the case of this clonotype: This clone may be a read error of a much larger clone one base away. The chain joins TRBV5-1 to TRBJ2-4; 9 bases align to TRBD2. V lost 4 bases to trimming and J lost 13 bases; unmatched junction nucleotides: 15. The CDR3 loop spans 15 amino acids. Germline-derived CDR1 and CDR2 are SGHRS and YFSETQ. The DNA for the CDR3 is TGCGCCAGCAGCCAAAAGCGGGAGGTGTACAATGAGCAGTACTTC. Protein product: CASSQKREVYNEQYF. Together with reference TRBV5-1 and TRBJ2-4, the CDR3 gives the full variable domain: KAGVTQTPRYLIKTRGQQVTLSCSPISGHRSVSWYQQTPGQGLQFLFEYFSETQRNKGNFPGRFSGRQFSNSRSEMNVSTLELGDSALYLCASSQKREVYNEQYFGAGTRLSVL.

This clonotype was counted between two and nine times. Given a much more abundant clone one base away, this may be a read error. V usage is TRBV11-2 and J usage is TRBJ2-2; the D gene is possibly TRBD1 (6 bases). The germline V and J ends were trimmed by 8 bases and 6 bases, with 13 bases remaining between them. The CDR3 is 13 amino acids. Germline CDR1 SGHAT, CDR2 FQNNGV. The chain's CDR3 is CASGRTVPGELFF. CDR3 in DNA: TGTGCCAGCGGCCGGACAGTCCCCGGGGAGCTGTTTTTT.